One and the same sample provided the 21 T cell receptor beta chains below, sequenced in a study of identical twins (TCRdb year 2016). The receptor library was made with 5' RACE. The instrument was an Illumina HiSeq 2000. TCRdb took the public reads, trimmed them with fastp at Q25, ran MiXCR for clone calling and kept in-frame beta chains. When rows share a CDR3 protein, they turn into one entry using the most common DNA and genes. This sample lists 1.5 million or so distinct CDR3 sequences; about 30% were detected once. The top ten clonotypes cover about 0.25% of the sample. The sequencing input was cord blood. These receptor sequences come from a newborn girl in good health.

The V gene is TRBV7-9, the J gene TRBJ2-1; D is possibly TRBD1 (5 bases). This CDR3 has 13 residues. Germline V lookup: CDR1 SEHNR, CDR2 FQNEAQ (reference sequence). Deletions cut 7 bases from V and 5 bases from J, with 12 bases between. The CDR3 protein is CASISQQDNEQFF. The CDR3 DNA follows: TGTGCCAGCATTTCCCAACAGGACAATGAGCAGTTCTTC.

This clonotype has more than one count but fewer than ten. This chain connects TRBV20-1 to TRBJ2-1, with no clear D. CDR1 is DFQATT and CDR2 is SNEGSKA in the germline V gene (reference sequence). V gave up 6 bases and J gave up 0 bases, with 9 bases separating them. The CDR3 sequence is 13 residues long. Here the CDR3 DNA reads TGCAGTGCCGTAGGTAGCTCCTACAATGAGCAGTTCTTC. Its protein is CSAVGSSYNEQFF.

This clonotype was observed a handful of times. The chain uses TRBV5-1 and TRBJ2-5; 9 bases fit TRBD1. Unmatched junction bases numbered 3, after V lost 4 bases and J lost 5 bases. The CDR3 loop spans 13 amino acids. Germline V gene lookup returns CDR1 SGHRS and CDR2 YFSETQ. The DNA of the CDR3 is TGCGCCAGCAGCGGGACAGGGTCGGAGACCCAGTACTTC. Protein sequence: CASSGTGSETQYF.

J is TRBJ2-1 and V is TRBV14, with 8 bases identical to TRBD1. J lost 6 bases, V lost 5 bases, and 9 bases had no gene match. The germline CDR1 and CDR2 sequences are SGHDN and FVKESK. The length of the CDR3 is 15 residues. CDR3 DNA sequence: TGTGCCAGCAGCGTTCCCGGGACAGGCTTCAATGAGCAGTTCTTC. Its protein is CASSVPGTGFNEQFF.

This clonotype has a handful of counts. The chain joins TRBV6-6 to TRBJ2-1, with TRBD2 matching 9 bases. CDR3 length: 16 amino acids. J was trimmed by 3 bases and V by 2 bases; bases with no gene match: 5. Germline assignment: CDR1 MNHNY and CDR2 SVGAGI (reference sequence). The CDR3 here is CASSYRLADNYNEQFF. In DNA form, the CDR3 reads TGTGCCAGCAGTTACCGACTAGCGGATAACTACAATGAGCAGTTCTTC.

Concerning this clonotype itself: A read error may be the cause here, since a much bigger clone is one base away. This rearrangement joins TRBV20-1 to TRBJ2-1, with TRBD2 matching 11 bases. CDR1 is DFQATT and CDR2 is SNEGSKA in the germline V gene (reference sequence). With 0 bases clipped from V and 6 bases from J, the junction kept 4 bases outside the gene matches. This CDR3 is built from 15 residues. CDR3 sequence (DNA): TGCAGTGCTAGAGATCGTAGCGGGGGGGCCAATGAGCAGTTCTTC. Amino acids: CSARDRSGGANEQFF.

This clonotype was observed a handful of times. Germline is not matched at one junction end, which may reflect a read error. This chain joins TRBV14 and TRBJ2-7, with 7 bases aligning to TRBD2. This CDR3 has 15 residues. CDR1 is SGHDN, CDR2 FVKESK, per germline. CDR3 loop: CASTQGAGSYYEQYF. The CDR3 DNA follows: TGTGCCAGCACCCAAGGAGCGGGGTCCTATTACGAGCAGTACTTC.

This clonotype was seen repeatedly, ten times or more. The rearrangement uses TRBV25-1 and TRBJ1-2; 7 nucleotides agree with TRBD1. With 4 bases clipped from V and 5 bases from J, the junction kept 7 bases outside the gene matches. Germline-derived CDR1 and CDR2 are MGHDK and SYGVNS. CDR3 length equals 14 residues. CDR3 nucleotides: TGTGCCAGCAGTGGTCGGGACAGTCATTATGGCTACACCTTC. This encodes CASSGRDSHYGYTF.

This clonotype turned up a few times. The chain carries TRBV2 and TRBJ2-5; a possible D gene is TRBD2 (5 bases). There are 14 residues in the CDR3. V shed 7 bases and J shed 1 base, with 13 bases lying between them. Germline V gene data show CDR1 as SNHLY and CDR2 as FYNNEI. The CDR3 reads CASKPTSGQETQYF. CDR3 DNA: TGTGCCAGCAAGCCGACCAGCGGCCAAGAGACCCAGTACTTC.

V usage is TRBV29-1 and J usage is TRBJ1-4, with 8 bases identical to TRBD1. The CDR3 consists of 12 residues. The germline V gene encodes CDR1 SQVTM and CDR2 ANQGSEA. Losses at the gene ends were 5 bases for V and 5 bases for J; bases not matched to a gene: 1. CDR3 loop: CSVRQGNEKLFF. CDR3 bases: TGCAGCGTTAGACAGGGGAATGAAAAACTGTTTTTT.

DNA of the CDR3: TGTGCCAGCAGTTACCCCCGGGACAACCTGAACACTGAAGCTTTCTTT. Its protein is CASSYPRDNLNTEAFF. This rearrangement joins TRBV6-8 to TRBJ1-1, with D possibly being TRBD1 (6 bases). CDR1 is MNHGY and CDR2 is SAAAGT in the germline V gene. The CDR3 has 16 residues. Deletions cut 2 bases from V and 0 bases from J, with 13 bases between.

This clonotype was seen at least ten times. The rearrangement links TRBV6-6 to TRBJ2-5, with D hard to call. Between the trimmed V and J ends, which lost 0 bases and 5 bases, there was a span of 4 bases. The germline V gene encodes CDR1 MNHNY and CDR2 SVGAGI (reference sequence). This CDR3 region has 12 residues. For the CDR3, the DNA is TGTGCCAGCAGTTACTCCTGGGAGACCCAGTACTTC. It translates to CASSYSWETQYF.

About this clonotype itself: Since a far larger clone is one base different, this is likely a read error. The gene calls are TRBV28 and TRBJ2-1; 9 bases agree with TRBD1. The DNA end favors TRBJ2-7, so the J call may be wrong. Per germline, CDR1 MDHEN and CDR2 SYDVKM. The CDR3 loop spans 14 amino acids. CDR3 sequence: CACSLLGQGYEQYF. In DNA, the CDR3 is TGTGCCTGCAGTTTATTGGGACAGGGCTACGAGCAGTACTTC.

The genes are TRBV27 and TRBJ1-1; D is unresolved. The germline gives CDR1 MNHEY, CDR2 SMNVEV (reference sequence). Trimming stripped 3 bases from V and 6 bases from J, with 20 bases between. The CDR3 length is 16 residues. CDR3 protein: CASSFDSLDPGSEAFF. CDR3 nucleotide sequence: TGTGCCAGCAGTTTTGATTCATTGGATCCCGGCTCTGAAGCTTTCTTT.

CDR3 sequence (DNA): TGTGCCATCAGTGAGGTTTCTTGGGGAAAACTGTTTTTT. Translation gives CAISEVSWGKLFF. This chain connects TRBV10-3 to TRBJ1-4; no definite D call. The germline CDR1 and CDR2 sequences are ENHRY and SYGVKD. This CDR3 contains 13 residues. Trimming cost V 2 bases and J 10 bases, with 11 bases left between them.

This clonotype occurred a few times. The chain is built from TRBV5-1 and TRBJ2-5, with D tentatively TRBD2 (6 bases). Germline CDR1 reads SGHRS; CDR2 reads YFSETQ. V dropped 7 bases and J dropped 1 base, with 14 bases sitting between them. The CDR3 sequence is 14 residues long. For the CDR3, the DNA is TGCGCCAGCTCCAGAGGAGGGGTCCAAGAGACCCAGTACTTC. Its translation is CASSRGGVQETQYF.

This clonotype was seen only a few times. This rearrangement joins TRBV18 to TRBJ2-3; 7 bases are a match to TRBD2. CDR1 is KGHSH and CDR2 is LQKENI in the germline V gene. V shed 3 bases and J 0 bases; nucleotides not matched to a gene: 6. The CDR3 is 16 residues long. The CDR3 bases are TGTGCCAGCTCACCCGAAGCGGGAATTAGCACAGATACGCAGTATTTT. This translates into CASSPEAGISTDTQYF.

Regarding this clonotype: A read error may be the cause here, since a much bigger clone is one base away. The chain is built from TRBV6-6 and TRBJ2-7; unclear D gene. Trimming removed 0 bases at V and 3 bases at J, with 3 bases between. The CDR3 loop spans 12 amino acids. From germline, CDR1 is MNHNY and CDR2 SVGAGI (reference sequence). The DNA for the CDR3 is TGTGCCAGCAGTTACTCGCTCTACGAGCAGTACTTC. Encoded protein: CASSYSLYEQYF.

The chain joins TRBV20-1 to TRBJ2-5; possible D gene TRBD1, 5 bases. TRBJ2-7 explains the end of the DNA better; the J call may be wrong. The germline gives CDR1 DFQATT, CDR2 SNEGSKA (reference sequence). The CDR3 is 15 amino acids. This CDR3 reads CSAGKGLLGTVEQYF. CDR3 nucleotide sequence: TGCAGTGCTGGGAAGGGGTTACTGGGCACTGTCGAGCAGTACTTC.

V gene TRBV6-6 combines with J gene TRBJ1-2; D is undetermined. CDR3 length: 12 amino acids. Germline CDR1 reads MNHNY; CDR2 reads SVGAGI (reference sequence). V lost 7 bases to trimming and J lost 5 bases, with 11 bases between them. The CDR3: CASTTRDYGYTF. CDR3 DNA: TGTGCCAGCACCACGAGGGATTATGGCTACACCTTC.

The chain links TRBV29-1 to TRBJ1-1; no reliable D call. V was cut by 4 bases and J by 13 bases, with 22 bases left in between. This CDR3 spans 13 amino acids. Germline V gene lookup returns CDR1 SQVTM and CDR2 ANQGSEA. In DNA, the CDR3 is TGCAGCGTTGTGTTCTCTGACCTACAGAAGGATTTCTTT. It codes for CSVVFSDLQKDFF.